This T cell receptor beta chain was recovered during a study of glioma-infiltrating T cells after dendritic cell vaccination (dated by TCRdb to about 2016). With regard to the full study: A cohort of roughly 15 glioblastoma patients from Phase I and II dendritic cell vaccination trials was included, of whom 9 were newly diagnosed and 6 had recurrent disease. Between about 2003 and 2012, patients were given autologous tumor lysate-pulsed dendritic cell vaccination. Each patient was given three intradermal dendritic cell vaccine injections, spaced two weeks apart, in the arm below the axilla. In glioblastoma patients vaccinated with dendritic cells, deep sequencing of TCR beta CDR3 regions served to measure the amount of tumor-infiltrating lymphocytes and to compare repertoires between tumor and blood. The vaccine consisted of monocyte-derived dendritic cells cultured about seven days with IL-4 and GM-CSF, then pulsed overnight with autologous tumor lysate. TCR sequencing metrics, including TIL content and tumor-blood repertoire overlap, were correlated with survival after dendritic cell vaccination. Points the paper makes about the study in general: The cohort was small and heterogeneous, with few patients having full blood and tumor sets and even fewer initial-recurrent tumor pairs. No direct relationship between TCR clonality and survival was found, suggesting a diverse polyclonal response may matter. The three-group TCR overlap response model was characterized as speculative, and prospective validation of the model was stated to be required. Higher estimated pretreatment TIL content predicted longer time to progression and overall survival after dendritic cell vaccination.

This clone was observed a few times. The antigen it binds to is not known. There are no base qualities to consult, and no much larger clone falls within one base. To be selected, patients needed enough residual fresh-frozen tumor tissue and more than two years of available survival data. An isocitrate dehydrogenase mutation was not carried by any of the glioblastoma patients, although molecular status was otherwise variable. PBMC were collected before vaccination, two weeks after the third vaccination, and at tumor progression if tumor progression occurred. The Qiagen DNeasy Blood extraction Kit was used to extract genomic DNA. CDR1 and CDR2, looked up from the germline V gene, are SGHVS and FQNEAQ. The CDR3 sequence holds 15 residues, the cysteine and phenylalanine included. The entry retains the CDR3 DNA only, 45 bases that are in frame from base 1. The immunoSEQ assay amplified TCRB CDR3 regions from about 2 micrograms of genomic DNA, or from all available DNA when less than that amount was available. For multiplex PCR, 60 forward primers for TCR V beta segments and 13 reverse primers for J beta segments were used. Synthetic control templates were spiked into each sample at limiting dilution to estimate reads per starting template. Sequencing produced 87 bp reads on the Illumina HiSeq System. The original pipeline was this. PCR and sequencing errors were removed by merging closely related sequences with a nearest neighbor algorithm. TCR overlap was defined as the percentage of unique tumor TCR beta sequences that were also found in the peripheral blood of the same patient. The table comes from immuneACCESS by way of TCRdb, which keeps in-frame sequences with V and J called. Part of the clones is missing from these tables; in studies checked, under half for an unresolved V gene and the rest for unknown reasons. The V and J calls and clone size are taken from that table; D and trimming were inferred from the DNA. For this sample the table gives more than 100,000 clones, of which 81% were detected only once. The biggest ten clones account for roughly 12% of the sample.

Recombination connected TRBV7-8 to TRBJ2-5; 8 of the junction bases match TRBD1. The J call could be wrong; TRBJ2-7 is a better fit for the DNA end. The TCR comes from a human donor with glioblastoma. The starting material was blood, obtained before dendritic cell vaccination. The nucleotides read TGTGCCAGCAGCAACGACAGGGGTAGCCCCTACGAGCAGTACTTC. Its translation is CASSNDRGSPYEQYF.